The next 10 T cell receptor beta chains were all read from a single sample in a study of PD-1 blockade in classical Hodgkin lymphoma (dated by TCRdb to 2018 to 2020). Interpreted using the paper, the time point label stands for: cycle 2 day 1 (C2D1) of nivolumab. All trial patients had relapsed after autologous stem cell transplantation, with cohorts A, B and C differing in prior brentuximab vedotin exposure. Library generation was performed with the immunoSEQ multiplex PCR assay. This is the immuneACCESS table as TCRdb keeps it, with only in-frame sequences that have V and J called. A part of the clones is gone; compared with another copy, unresolved V genes explain less than half, and the rest is unexplained. A total of about 50,000 clones appear in this sample, around two thirds of them only once. Approximately 15% of the sample rests with the top ten. The sample in question was peripheral blood mononuclear cells (PBMCs), obtained before the second cycle of nivolumab. The receptors shown here come from a human donor with classical Hodgkin lymphoma.

The chain recombines TRBV14 with TRBJ2-7; D is perhaps TRBD1 (7 bases). V was cut by 6 bases and J by 5 bases, with 11 bases left in between. The CDR3 runs 12 residues. Germline CDR1 reads SGHDN; CDR2 reads FVKESK. DNA for the CDR3: TGTGCCAGCAGTCCAGGGGGGCACGAGCAGTACTTC. This encodes CASSPGGHEQYF.

V gene TRBV6-5 combines with J gene TRBJ2-7; D gene uncertain. There are 13 residues in the CDR3. Germline lookup yields CDR1 MNHEY and CDR2 SVGAGI. Trimming removed 6 bases at V and 4 bases at J, with 13 bases between. The CDR3 is CASRRPGPYEQYF. The CDR3 region has the DNA TGTGCCAGCAGGCGACCGGGTCCTTACGAGCAGTACTTC.

The chain links TRBV30 to TRBJ1-1; 10 nucleotides agree with TRBD1. With 3 bases clipped from V and 5 bases from J, the junction kept 9 bases outside the gene matches. This CDR3 is built from 15 residues. Germline loops: CDR1 GTSNPN, CDR2 SVGIG (reference sequence). The CDR3 sequence is CAWRRSGTGATEAFF. The CDR3 region has the DNA TGTGCCTGGAGGCGATCCGGGACAGGGGCTACTGAAGCTTTCTTT. The entire variable domain, with the rest obtained from reference TRBV30 and TRBJ1-1, is as follows: SQTIHQWPATLVQPVGSPLSLECTVEGTSNPNLYWYRQAAGRGLQLLFYSVGIGQISSEVPQNLSASRPQDRQFILSSKKLLLSDSGFYLCAWRRSGTGATEAFFGQGTRLTVV.

Regarding this clone: Other DNA sequences in this sample translate to the same CDR3. This chain joins TRBV9 and TRBJ2-5, with 7 positions matching TRBD2. Trimming cost V 4 bases and J 2 bases; bases outside gene matches: 5. The length of the CDR3 is 14 residues. Per germline, CDR1 SGDLS and CDR2 YYNGEE. This chain's CDR3 is CASSPRGVQETQYF. In DNA form, the CDR3 reads TGTGCCAGCAGCCCCCGGGGGGTTCAAGAGACCCAGTACTTC.

This clone was counted a few times. CDR3 sequence reads: CASSREWTGGLEPQHF. In DNA form, the CDR3 reads TGTGCCAGCAGCCGGGAATGGACGGGAGGGCTCGAACCCCAGCATTTT. The genes are TRBV2 and TRBJ1-5; D unresolved. The CDR3 is made up of 16 amino acids. V was cut by 6 bases and J by 10 bases, with 25 bases left in between. Looked up from germline, CDR1 is SNHLY and CDR2 is FYNNEI. Drawing the rest from reference TRBV2 and TRBJ1-5, the complete variable domain is EPEVTQTPSHQVTQMGQEVILRCVPISNHLYFYWYRQILGQKVEFLVSFYNNEISEKSEIFDDQFSVERPDGSNFTLKIRSTKLEDSAMYFCASSREWTGGLEPQHFGDGTRLSIL.

This clone was observed once. The chain uses TRBV6-5 and TRBJ1-2; D perhaps matches TRBD1 (5 bases). The CDR3 sequence is 13 residues long. The germline V and J ends were trimmed by 4 bases and 7 bases, with 13 bases remaining between them. CDR1 is MNHEY, CDR2 SVGAGI, per germline. The chain's CDR3 is CASSLQGGTGYTF. The CDR3 nucleotides are TGTGCCAGCAGTTTGCAGGGAGGGACTGGCTACACCTTC.

Of note for this clone: Other DNA sequences in this sample translate to the same CDR3. This chain joins TRBV5-6 and TRBJ2-7; D perhaps matches TRBD2 (5 bases). Looked up from germline, CDR1 is SGHDT and CDR2 is YYEEEE. V was shortened by 1 base and J by 7 bases, with 12 bases between the two germline ends. CDR3 length equals 13 residues. The CDR3: CASSLTPGSEQYF. Here the CDR3 DNA reads TGTGCCAGCAGCTTGACGCCGGGGAGTGAGCAGTACTTC.

This clone occurred once. The chain employs TRBV7-6 and TRBJ2-3; TRBD2 is a possible D gene (5 bases). Trimming pared 3 bases from V and 0 bases from J, leaving 10 bases between. CDR3 length: 15 residues. Germline V gene lookup returns CDR1 SGHVS and CDR2 FNYEAQ. Here the CDR3 DNA reads TGTGCCAGCAGCTTGAGGGAGCTGAGCACAGATACGCAGTATTTT. Protein sequence: CASSLRELSTDTQYF.

In regard to this clone: The sample holds other DNA sequences that translate to the same CDR3. The genes are TRBV18 and TRBJ1-1, with 10 bases identical to TRBD1. Germline assignment: CDR1 KGHSH and CDR2 LQKENI. V shed 6 bases, J shed 3 bases, and the junction held 7 bases outside the gene matches. The CDR3 length is 15 residues. The CDR3 DNA follows: TGTGCCAGCTCGCCGAGGGACAGGGGCGACACTGAAGCTTTCTTT. Encoded protein: CASSPRDRGDTEAFF.

The CDR3: CASSLGGGYEQYF. The CDR3 region has the DNA TGTGCCAGCAGTTTGGGTGGGGGCTACGAGCAGTACTTC. The gene calls are TRBV27 and TRBJ2-7, with D perhaps being TRBD1 or TRBD2 (5 bases each). V was trimmed by 3 bases and J by 3 bases, leaving 9 bases between them. This CDR3 has 13 residues. CDR1 is MNHEY, CDR2 SMNVEV, per germline (reference sequence).